This TCR beta chain stems from a study of blood T cell repertoires in COVID-19. Background on the study: COVID-19 samples collected from the United States, Italy and Spain covered acute and convalescent phases. PBMCs, B-cell-depleted T cells, or T cells were the source of the cDNA or gDNA that made up the material.

Method: immunoSEQ multiplex PCR; TCRdb's copy keeps in-frame clones and lacks some. The sample has roughly 150,000 clones, roughly 91% seen once. In its sample, this clone was seen a few times. Other DNA sequences within the sample encode an identical CDR3. Trimming at V came to 2 bases and at J to 3 bases, leaving 1 base not matched to a gene. Germline values: CDR1 SGDLS, CDR2 YYNGEE. The CDR3 is made up of 14 amino acids. The clonotype originates from a man in his fifties or sixties who had recovered from COVID-19. Sequencing was carried out using peripheral blood. The chain employs TRBV9 and TRBJ2-3, with 9 bases matching TRBD1. In DNA form, the CDR3 reads TGTGCCAGCAGCGTGGACAGGGGAACAGATACGCAGTATTTT. It yields the protein CASSVDRGTDTQYF.